These 18 T cell receptor beta chains were sequenced from one sample in a study of blood T cell repertoires in COVID-19. Data came from immunoSEQ multiplex PCR; TCRdb stores just in-frame clones and leaves some out. The table has about 80,000 clones, roughly 82% seen once. Sequenced material: peripheral blood. The receptor source for this set is a human donor in a cohort sampled during active COVID-19.

The chain joins TRBV12-3 or TRBV12-4 to TRBJ2-7, with unresolved D. The CDR3 contains 13 residues. The V gene lost 1 base and the J gene lost 0 bases, with 4 bases spanning the gap. The CDR3 spells CASSLGGSYEQYF. CDR3 in DNA: TGTGCCAGCAGTTTAGGAGGCTCCTACGAGCAGTACTTC.

This chain uses TRBV6-2 or TRBV6-3 with TRBJ1-5; D unresolved. CDR1 and CDR2 (germline): MNHEY, SVGEGT. This CDR3 comprises 14 residues. V was shortened by 2 bases and J by 9 bases, with 14 bases between the two germline ends. CDR3 nucleotide sequence: TGTGCCAGCAGTTACCAGACACGCGTTTGGCCCCAGCATTTT. This gives the protein CASSYQTRVWPQHF.

This sequence joins TRBV29-1 and TRBJ2-3, with 8 bases fitting TRBD2. The germline CDR1 and CDR2 sequences are SQVTM and ANQGSEA. V lost 3 bases to trimming and J lost 0 bases; unmatched junction nucleotides: 5. This CDR3 contains 15 residues. The DNA of the CDR3 is TGCAGCGTTGAGTTAGCGGGGTTCAGCACAGATACGCAGTATTTT. Residues: CSVELAGFSTDTQYF.

The genes are TRBV19 and TRBJ2-1, with 8 positions matching TRBD2. The CDR3 spans 14 residues. Looked up from germline, CDR1 is LNHDA and CDR2 is SQIVND (reference sequence). After removal of 6 bases from V and 1 base from J, the junction contained 2 bases not matched to a gene. The chain's CDR3 is CASSGGGSYNEQFF. In nucleotides, the CDR3 is TGTGCCAGTAGCGGGGGGGGTTCCTACAATGAGCAGTTCTTC.

This clone appeared a single time. The chain is built from TRBV12-3 or TRBV12-4 and TRBJ2-4; D perhaps matches TRBD2 (6 bases). Trimming took off 3 bases at V and 12 bases at J, with 12 bases between the two ends. The CDR3 contains 12 residues. CDR3 DNA sequence: TGTGCCAGCAGTTTTGGAGGGGCAAATCAGTACTTC. Translated: CASSFGGANQYF.

The gene calls are TRBV7-9 and TRBJ1-4; TRBD1 is a possible D gene (6 bases). The germline V gene has CDR1 SEHNR and CDR2 FQNEAQ (reference sequence). CDR3 length: 16 residues. The V end lost 6 bases, the J end lost 2 bases, and 16 bases lay between the germline ends. The CDR3 DNA sequence: TGTGCCAGCAGTCTTGTAGGGGGGGCGACTAATGAAAAACTGTTTTTT. Amino acid sequence: CASSLVGGATNEKLFF.

This clone was seen a handful of times. The chain links TRBV5-3 to TRBJ1-2; D may be TRBD1 (5 bases). TRBV5-3 has ORF status, its function being uncertain. Trimming took off 6 bases at V and 5 bases at J, with 23 bases between the two ends. The CDR3 consists of 16 residues. CDR3 nucleotides: TGTGCCAGAACCCCCGTGGGGAGGGGAGACTCGTATGGCTACACCTTC. It yields the protein CARTPVGRGDSYGYTF.

The chain is built from TRBV29-1 and TRBJ1-2; TRBD1 might be the D (6 bases). Per the germline V gene, CDR1 is SQVTM and CDR2 is ANQGSEA. This CDR3 is 12 amino acids long. V lost 7 bases to trimming and J lost 8 bases, with 17 bases between them. DNA of the CDR3: TGCAGCGCTTCGGTTGGGGGCGCCGGCTACACCTTC. Its translation: CSASVGGAGYTF.

The chain joins TRBV18 to TRBJ2-1; 9 bases are a match to TRBD2. V was pared by 0 bases and J by 10 bases, with 10 bases of the junction left unmatched. The CDR3 extends over 16 amino acids. CDR1 and CDR2 (germline): KGHSH, LQKENI. CDR3 in DNA: TGTGCCAGCTCACCACCAAGTTATAGCGGGGGTCACGAGCAGTTCTTC. As protein: CASSPPSYSGGHEQFF.

This rearrangement joins TRBV5-1 to TRBJ1-4; possible D gene TRBD1, 6 bases. V gave up 4 bases and J gave up 7 bases, with 14 bases separating them. Germline loops: CDR1 SGHRS, CDR2 YFSETQ. The CDR3 consists of 14 residues. The CDR3 loop is CASSARMGAEKLFF. CDR3 nucleotide sequence: TGCGCCAGCAGCGCCCGGATGGGGGCTGAAAAACTGTTTTTT.

The chain combines TRBV20-1 with TRBJ2-2; TRBD2 is a possible D gene (6 bases). CDR3 length: 14 residues. CDR1 is DFQATT and CDR2 is SNEGSKA in the germline V gene (reference sequence). V was trimmed by 3 bases and J by 5 bases, leaving 13 bases between them. CDR3 loop: CSASSSGDTGELFF. The CDR3 coding sequence is TGCAGTGCTAGTAGCTCGGGGGATACCGGGGAGCTGTTTTTT.

This chain joins TRBV10-3 and TRBJ2-5; D may be TRBD1 (6 bases). CDR1 is ENHRY, CDR2 SYGVKD, per germline. V gave up 6 bases and J gave up 1 base, with 9 bases separating them. The CDR3 runs 13 residues. The CDR3 DNA sequence: TGTGCCATCAGCCGGACAGCCCAAGAGACCCAGTACTTC. Residues: CAISRTAQETQYF.

The chain is built from TRBV3-1 (or the pseudogene TRBV3-2) and TRBJ2-3, with D possibly being TRBD2 (7 bases). CDR1 and CDR2 from the germline V gene are LGHDT and YNNKEL (reference sequence). The CDR3 covers 16 residues. Trimming removed 0 bases at V and 1 base at J, with 11 bases between. CDR3 nucleotides: TGTGCCAGCAGCCAAGATTGGGGGGGCCGCACAGATACGCAGTATTTT. It encodes CASSQDWGGRTDTQYF.

This clone was found a few times. This chain links TRBV28 with TRBJ1-5; D is unresolved. V dropped 10 bases and J dropped 6 bases, with 13 bases sitting between them. Per the germline V gene, CDR1 is MDHEN and CDR2 is SYDVKM. The length of the CDR3 is 12 residues. CDR3 residues: CATDSGPQPQHF. The CDR3, as DNA: TGTGCCACCGATAGTGGTCCTCAGCCCCAGCATTTT.

The chain employs TRBV6-5 and TRBJ2-7; 7 bases align to TRBD1. This CDR3 is built from 13 residues. Germline CDR1 is MNHEY and CDR2 is SVGAGI. The V and J ends lost 5 bases and 4 bases, in that order; junction bases with no gene match: 5. This CDR3 is CASSLRDSYEQYF. The CDR3 nucleotides are TGTGCCAGCAGTCTCCGGGACAGTTACGAGCAGTACTTC.

The chain links TRBV29-1 to TRBJ2-5; 8 bases fit TRBD1. This CDR3 is built from 16 residues. Germline CDR1 is SQVTM and CDR2 is ANQGSEA. The V and J ends lost 6 bases and 0 bases, in that order; junction bases with no gene match: 12. CDR3 sequence: CSVTRWVTGDQETQYF. Written as DNA, the CDR3 is TGCAGCGTAACGCGGTGGGTGACAGGGGACCAAGAGACCCAGTACTTC.

The CDR3 DNA is TGTGCCAGCAGCTTAAGGGGTCTTGACTATGGCTACACCTTC. Amino acids: CASSLRGLDYGYTF. The chain is built from TRBV7-2 and TRBJ1-2, with a weak D call TRBD1 (5 bases). The V and J ends lost 2 bases and 3 bases respectively, with 10 bases between them. This CDR3 is built from 14 residues. CDR1 is SGHTA, CDR2 FQGNSA, per germline.

The rearrangement joins TRBV7-9 to TRBJ1-4; 7 nucleotides align to TRBD1. This CDR3 spans 14 amino acids. The ends lost 2 bases at V and 7 bases at J; junction bases unmatched: 4. Germline V CDR1 and CDR2: SEHNR, FQNEAQ (reference sequence). CDR3 loop: CASSLRGGAEKLFF. DNA of the CDR3: TGTGCCAGCAGCTTAAGAGGGGGCGCTGAAAAACTGTTTTTT.